This TCR beta chain comes out of a study of early T cells in non-severe SARS-CoV-2 infection (dated by TCRdb to the early 2020s). Regarding the complete study: Because TCR sequencing was done on bulk RNA from unsorted whole blood, the alpha and beta chains could not be paired.

The paper as a whole reports these results and caveats: Matching against VDJdb was skewed toward anti-spike CD8 responses, likely underestimated virus-specific expansions, and missed private and CD4 specificities.

The library was obtained by 5' RACE. Data came from a NextSeq 500. The TCR library protocol attached unique molecular identifiers to individual cDNA molecules to correct for sequencing error and PCR bias. TCR alpha and beta chains were both sequenced, and the abundances of alpha and beta sequences in each sample were closely correlated with each other. The paper's processing steps were these. V gene, J gene and CDR3 annotation of TCR sequences was performed with Decombinator V4. TCRs were defined as expanded if a significant change between any two time points was detected under a Poisson model with p below 0.0001. TCR abundances were normalised to the total number of TCRs sequenced per sample and expressed as counts per million. TRAV1-2 paired with TRAJ12, TRAJ20 or TRAJ33 defined MAIT TCRs, while TRAV10 paired with TRAJ18 defined iNKT TCRs. VDJdb, accessed 1 November 2021, was searched for CMV, EBV and SARS-CoV-2 annotated TCRs, with TCRs annotated for multiple antigens excluded. The public sequencing data were trimmed at Q25 with fastp and processed into clonotypes with MiXCR by TCRdb, which kept only in-frame beta chains. Rows are unified per CDR3 protein, each entry keeping the most common DNA and genes. The V and J calls reflect TCRdb's pipeline rather than the authors' work. The sample profile shows tens of thousands of distinct CDR3 sequences; less than 15% of them were found once. The ten largest clones add up to 4% to 4.5% of the sample.

The germline V gene provides CDR1 MNHEY and CDR2 SVGAGI. The CDR3 spans 15 residues, from the cysteine through the phenylalanine. Kept here is only the CDR3 DNA, which spans 45 bases and is read in frame from base 1. A case-control design nested within a healthcare worker cohort in London, UK, was used, with weekly nasopharyngeal swab PCR tests and blood sampling performed. Healthcare workers were recruited during the week of the UK lockdown, between 23 and 31 March 2020, and followed weekly for up to roughly 15 weeks. This clonotype has a handful of counts. It lacks a known antigen. The junction departs from germline at one end; a sequencing error may be responsible.

The input for sequencing was whole blood, taken at baseline. This clonotype originated in an adult who was a healthcare worker with PCR-confirmed SARS-CoV-2 infection or an uninfected control (not recorded which). Rearrangement joined TRBV6-5 to TRBJ1-5, with no confidently assigned D gene. DNA sequence: TGTGCCAGCAGATACTCCGTCAGTAGCAATCAGCCCCAGCATTTT. Its amino acids are CASRYSVSSNQPQHF.